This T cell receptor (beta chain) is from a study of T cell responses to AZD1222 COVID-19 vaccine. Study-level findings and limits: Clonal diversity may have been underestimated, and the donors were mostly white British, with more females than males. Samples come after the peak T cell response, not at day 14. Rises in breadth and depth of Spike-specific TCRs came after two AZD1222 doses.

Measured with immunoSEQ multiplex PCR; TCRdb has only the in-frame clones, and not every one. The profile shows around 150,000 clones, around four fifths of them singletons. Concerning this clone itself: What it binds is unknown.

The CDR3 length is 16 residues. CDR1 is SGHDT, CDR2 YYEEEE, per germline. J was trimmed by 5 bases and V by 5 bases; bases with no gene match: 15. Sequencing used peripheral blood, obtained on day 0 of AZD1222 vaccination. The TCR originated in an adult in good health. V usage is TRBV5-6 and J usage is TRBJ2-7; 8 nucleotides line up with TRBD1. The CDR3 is CASSFQGAPRIDEQYF. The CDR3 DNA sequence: TGTGCCAGCAGTTTCCAGGGGGCACCGCGAATAGACGAGCAGTACTTC.